Following are 16 T cell receptor beta chains from one sample sequenced in a study of memory CD4+ T cells and cytomegalovirus serostatus. Single viable CD3+CD4+CD8-CD45RO+ cells were sorted as the memory CD4+ T cells. Data came from immunoSEQ multiplex PCR; TCRdb stores just in-frame clones and leaves some out. The repertoire holds 84,000 or so clones, with 65% to 85% as singletons. The sample taken for sequencing was memory CD4+ T cells from blood. All receptors derive from an adult in good health and CMV-seronegative.

The rearrangement joins TRBV4-2 to TRBJ1-3; 8 bases map to TRBD1. Germline-derived CDR1 and CDR2 are LGHNA and YNFKEQ. CDR3 length: 16 residues. Trimming removed 1 base from V and 0 bases from J; junction bases left unmatched: 2. As DNA, the CDR3 is TGTGCCAGCAGCCAAGGGACAGGGATCTCTGGAAACACCATATATTTT. It yields the protein CASSQGTGISGNTIYF.

The DNA of the CDR3 is TGCGCCAGCAGCTGGGGGACAGGGGGCGGAGGGACTGAAGCTTTCTTT. It codes for CASSWGTGGGGTEAFF. The V gene is TRBV5-1, the J gene TRBJ1-1, with 12 bases matching TRBD1. Trimming took 3 bases from V and 5 from J; bases not matched to a gene: 8. CDR1 and CDR2 (germline): SGHRS, YFSETQ. CDR3 length: 16 amino acids. The variable domain in full, with the rest retrieved from reference TRBV5-1 and TRBJ1-1, is KAGVTQTPRYLIKTRGQQVTLSCSPISGHRSVSWYQQTPGQGLQFLFEYFSETQRNKGNFPGRFSGRQFSNSRSEMNVSTLELGDSALYLCASSWGTGGGGTEAFFGQGTRLTVV.

This clone has a single count. This rearrangement joins TRBV7-9 to TRBJ1-1, with D possibly TRBD1 on 5 matching bases. The CDR3 runs to 13 residues. Trimming removed 5 bases from V and 2 bases from J, with 9 bases in between. The germline V gene has CDR1 SEHNR and CDR2 FQNEAQ (reference sequence). The chain's CDR3 is CASSAQGNTEAFF. The DNA of the CDR3 is TGTGCCAGCAGCGCTCAGGGAAACACTGAAGCTTTCTTT.

This clone was observed a few times. The chain combines TRBV7-6 with TRBJ1-2; 9 bases are a match to TRBD1. CDR1 and CDR2 (germline): SGHVS, FNYEAQ. There are 12 residues in the CDR3. V was clipped by 3 bases and J by 7 bases; unmatched bases: 0. CDR3 protein: CASSLTGGGYTF. The CDR3 region has the DNA TGTGCCAGCAGCTTGACAGGGGGTGGCTACACCTTC.

The V gene is TRBV28, the J gene TRBJ1-5; D is possibly TRBD1 (5 bases). The CDR3 sequence is 17 residues long. CDR1 is MDHEN and CDR2 is SYDVKM in the germline V gene. Trimming cost V 2 bases and J 2 bases, with 16 bases left between them. Here the CDR3 DNA reads TGTGCCAGCAGTTTAGGGGGGTACCTCATGGGCAATCAGCCCCAGCATTTT. Its protein product is CASSLGGYLMGNQPQHF.

The chain links TRBV4-3 to TRBJ1-5; no firm D call. V was cut by 5 bases and J by 3 bases, with 8 bases left in between. Germline-derived CDR1 and CDR2 are LGHNA and YSLEER. The CDR3 loop spans 13 amino acids. This CDR3 reads CASSDGFNQPQHF. DNA of the CDR3: TGCGCCAGCAGCGATGGATTCAATCAGCCCCAGCATTTT.

This clone turned up a few times. The rearrangement uses TRBV19 and TRBJ1-1; D is ambiguous. This CDR3 contains 15 residues. Germline CDR1 LNHDA, CDR2 SQIVND (reference sequence). V lost 4 bases to trimming and J lost 4 bases, with 16 bases between them. CDR3 protein: CASSKGGSQGTEAFF. CDR3 nucleotides: TGTGCCAGTAGTAAGGGCGGATCCCAAGGCACTGAAGCTTTCTTT.

This clone was counted a single time. This rearrangement joins TRBV6-5 to TRBJ1-6; D gene ambiguous. The CDR3 sequence is 15 residues long. The ends were cut back, 6 bases at V and 0 bases at J, with 9 bases in the middle. CDR1 MNHEY and CDR2 SVGAGI come from the germline V gene. CDR3 nucleotide sequence: TGTGCCAGCAGGGCCGGGAGCTCCTATAATTCACCCCTCCACTTT. It specifies CASRAGSSYNSPLHF.

This clone was counted once. Additional DNA sequences in this sample encode the identical CDR3. The J gene is TRBJ1-1, the V gene TRBV5-5; D is unresolved. The CDR3 loop spans 13 amino acids. The V gene lost 1 base and the J gene lost 2 bases, with 6 bases spanning the gap. Germline V gene sequence: CDR1 SGHKS, CDR2 YYEKEE (reference sequence). CDR3 sequence: CASSLTANTEAFF. DNA of the CDR3: TGTGCCAGCAGCTTGACAGCTAACACTGAAGCTTTCTTT.

The chain is built from TRBV27 and TRBJ1-2, with D maybe TRBD1 (6 bases). CDR1 and CDR2 from the germline V gene are MNHEY and SMNVEV (reference sequence). The CDR3 runs 14 residues. V lost 3 bases, J lost 5 bases, and 13 bases lay in between. CDR3 amino acids: CASSFGGAGYGYTF. The CDR3 nucleotides read TGTGCCAGCAGTTTCGGGGGCGCTGGGTATGGCTACACCTTC.

This clone was recorded only once. The chain has TRBV30 and TRBJ1-4; D might be TRBD1 (6 bases). This CDR3 comprises 15 residues. V lost 2 bases, J lost 8 bases, and 18 bases lay in between. The germline CDR1 and CDR2 sequences are GTSNPN and SVGIG (reference sequence). The CDR3 nucleotides read TGTGCCTGGAGTCCAATCCGCGGGACATCGGAAAAACTGTTTTTT. It translates to CAWSPIRGTSEKLFF. The full variable domain, with the rest looked up from reference TRBV30 and TRBJ1-4, is SQTIHQWPATLVQPVGSPLSLECTVEGTSNPNLYWYRQAAGRGLQLLFYSVGIGQISSEVPQNLSASRPQDRQFILSSKKLLLSDSGFYLCAWSPIRGTSEKLFFGSGTQLSVL.

V is TRBV7-3 and J is TRBJ2-3; D remains unclear. V was pared by 2 bases and J by 9 bases, with 9 bases between. Germline lookup yields CDR1 SGHTA and CDR2 FQGTGA. This CDR3 has 12 residues. CDR3 loop: CASSLDSGTQYF. The CDR3 nucleotides are TGTGCCAGCAGCTTAGACTCCGGAACGCAGTATTTT. Drawing the rest from reference TRBV7-3 and TRBJ2-3, the complete variable domain is GAGVSQTPSNKVTEKGKYVELRCDPISGHTALYWYRQSLGQGPEFLIYFQGTGAADDSGLPNDRFFAVRPEGSVSTLKIQRTERGDSAVYLCASSLDSGTQYFGPGTRLTVL.

V and J are TRBV7-2 and TRBJ1-5, with unresolved D. The CDR3 has 13 residues. Germline loops: CDR1 SGHTA, CDR2 FQGNSA. The V end lost 4 bases, the J end lost 6 bases, and 10 bases lay between the germline ends. The CDR3: CASSSIEGQPQHF. CDR3 nucleotides: TGTGCCAGCAGCTCCATCGAAGGTCAGCCCCAGCATTTT.

The V gene is TRBV6-1, the J gene TRBJ2-1; either TRBD1 or TRBD2 may supply D (5 bases each). The length of the CDR3 is 15 residues. CDR1 MNHNS and CDR2 SASEGT come from the germline V gene. Trimming removed 1 base at V and 2 bases at J, with 9 bases between. The CDR3 DNA is TGTGCCAGCAGTGAAGGGGTGGGGGCCTACAATGAGCAGTTCTTC. Protein: CASSEGVGAYNEQFF.

This sequence joins TRBV7-2 and TRBJ2-7; tentatively, D is TRBD1 or TRBD2 (5 bases each). V was pared by 8 bases and J by 3 bases, with 14 bases between. Germline CDR1 reads SGHTA; CDR2 reads FQGNSA. The CDR3 runs 13 residues. CDR3 sequence reads: CASGTTRSYEQYF. DNA of the CDR3: TGTGCCAGCGGGACCACACGAAGCTACGAGCAGTACTTC. The variable domain in full, with the rest retrieved from reference TRBV7-2 and TRBJ2-7, is GAGVSQSPSNKVTEKGKDVELRCDPISGHTALYWYRQSLGQGLEFLIYFQGNSAPDKSGLPSDRFSAERTGGSVSTLTIQRTQQEDSAVYLCASGTTRSYEQYFGPGTRLTVT.

V gene TRBV5-4 combines with J gene TRBJ2-5; 11 bases are shared with TRBD1. The CDR3 sequence is 15 residues long. CDR1 and CDR2 (germline): SGHNT, YYREEE (reference sequence). Trimming at V came to 5 bases and at J to 5 bases, leaving 8 bases not matched to a gene. The CDR3 DNA sequence: TGTGCCAGCAGGGGCGGACAGGGGGCGCGGGAGACCCAGTACTTC. This gives the protein CASRGGQGARETQYF.